The next 32 T cell receptor beta chains were all read from a single sample in a study of CD8 T cells in Susac syndrome. RNA was extracted with the RNeasy kit, and a quantity of 0.5 to 1 ug was reverse transcribed using random hexamers. One entry per CDR3 protein, called by TCRdb with MiXCR from the immunoSEQ multiplex PCR reads. The data show about 180,000 distinct CDR3 sequences, with 94% seen just once and 0.1% to 0.12% held by the top ten. The sequencing input was CD4+ T cells from PBMCs. These receptors all come from a human donor with Susac syndrome.

The chain is built from TRBV9 and TRBJ2-5; 10 bases match TRBD2. The V gene's germline CDR1 is SGDLS and CDR2 YYNGEE. V was clipped by 3 bases and J by 5 bases; unmatched bases: 4. The CDR3 runs 14 residues. CDR3 sequence: CASSGPGLAETQYF. The CDR3 DNA follows: TGTGCCAGCAGCGGCCCGGGACTAGCGGAGACCCAGTACTTC.

The chain recombines TRBV18 with TRBJ2-5, with D possibly being TRBD1 (6 bases). V lost 3 bases and J 5 bases, leaving 19 bases between the germline ends. The germline V gene has CDR1 KGHSH and CDR2 LQKENI. The CDR3 consists of 16 residues. As DNA, the CDR3 is TGTGCCAGCTCACCCAGTCCGGGGACAACAGGGGAGACCCAGTACTTC. This gives the protein CASSPSPGTTGETQYF. Full variable domain (outside the CDR3, taken from reference TRBV18 and TRBJ2-5): NAGVMQNPRHLVRRRGQEARLRCSPMKGHSHVYWYRQLPEEGLKFMVYLQKENIIDESGMPKERFSAEFPKEGPSILRIQQVVRGDSAAYFCASSPSPGTTGETQYFGPGTRLLVL.

This chain links TRBV25-1 with TRBJ2-7; tentatively, D is TRBD1 (6 bases). The CDR3 is 13 residues long. Germline CDR1 MGHDK, CDR2 SYGVNS. The V end was cut by 4 bases, the J end by 1 base, with 8 bases between. CDR3 nucleotides: TGTGCCAGCAGTGTTACAGGGTCCTACGAGCAGTACTTC. Its protein is CASSVTGSYEQYF.

The chain has TRBV7-9 and TRBJ2-4; D might be TRBD1 or TRBD2, each matching 5 bases. V lost 4 bases and J lost 15, with 7 bases in between. The CDR3 runs to 9 residues. CDR1 and CDR2 (germline): SEHNR, FQNEAQ (reference sequence). CDR3 coding DNA: TGTGCCAGCAGCTCCGGGACGTACTTC. This translates into CASSSGTYF. The whole variable domain, remainder taken from reference TRBV7-9 and TRBJ2-4, is DTGVSQNPRHKITKRGQNVTFRCDPISEHNRLYWYRQTLGQGPEFLTYFQNEAQLEKSRLLSDRFSAERPKGSFSTLEIQRTEQGDSAMYLCASSSGTYFGAGTRLSVL.

The chain is built from TRBV3-1 and TRBJ2-7; D is perhaps TRBD1 (5 bases). Germline assignment: CDR1 LGHDT and CDR2 YNNKEL (reference sequence). V lost 4 bases and J 1 base, leaving 11 bases between the germline ends. The CDR3 loop spans 14 amino acids. The CDR3 loop reads CASSPLTVSYEQYF. CDR3 DNA: TGTGCCAGCAGCCCTCTGACAGTTTCCTACGAGCAGTACTTC.

J is TRBJ2-5 and V is TRBV4-1; D call uncertain. Trimming removed 1 base at V and 1 base at J, with 13 bases between. The CDR3 sequence is 16 residues long. Germline CDR1 reads MGHRA; CDR2 reads YSYEKL. Here the CDR3 DNA reads TGCGCCAGCAGCCAAGGACCCCCCGGGTTCCAAGAGACCCAGTACTTC. Encoded protein: CASSQGPPGFQETQYF.

The CDR3 DNA reads as TGCGCCAGCAGCTTGCAGGCAGGGTCGATCACAGATACGCAGTATTTT. It codes for CASSLQAGSITDTQYF. J is TRBJ2-3 and V is TRBV5-1, with D possibly being TRBD1 (5 bases). There are 16 residues in the CDR3. In germline, CDR1 is SGHRS, CDR2 YFSETQ. V was trimmed by 1 base and J by 2 bases, leaving 14 bases between them.

The chain carries TRBV7-9 and TRBJ1-4; TRBD1 is a possible D gene (6 bases). The CDR3 extends over 15 amino acids. Trimming cost V 5 bases and J 0 bases, with 10 bases left between them. CDR1 and CDR2 from the germline V gene are SEHNR and FQNEAQ (reference sequence). CDR3 sequence reads: CASSPGQTTNEKLFF. CDR3 nucleotide sequence: TGTGCCAGCAGCCCCGGACAGACAACTAATGAAAAACTGTTTTTT.

The chain carries TRBV20-1 and TRBJ1-2; D may be TRBD1 (5 bases). The length of the CDR3 is 14 residues. V was shortened by 0 bases and J by 6 bases, with 14 bases between the two germline ends. In germline, CDR1 is DFQATT, CDR2 SNEGSKA (reference sequence). Written as DNA, the CDR3 is TGCAGTGCTAGAGATTTTTCCAGGGACGATGGCTACACCTTC. Protein sequence: CSARDFSRDDGYTF.

The chain employs TRBV2 and TRBJ2-3; a possible D gene is TRBD1 (6 bases). V shed 2 bases and J shed 3 bases, with 12 bases lying between them. The CDR3 is made up of 15 amino acids. Per germline, CDR1 SNHLY and CDR2 FYNNEI. CDR3 sequence: CASSEPGGGTDTQYF. CDR3 DNA: TGTGCCAGCAGTGAACCTGGGGGCGGGACAGATACGCAGTATTTT.

With regard to this clonotype: Sequence at one end of the junction differs from germline and may be a read error. This chain links TRBV7-7 with TRBJ2-3, with 7 bases that match TRBD1. CDR1 and CDR2 from the germline V gene are SSHAT and FNYEAQ (reference sequence). There are 14 residues in the CDR3. This chain's CDR3 is CASSLGTGTDTQYF. The CDR3 DNA reads TGTGCTAGCAGCTTAGGGACAGGCACAGATACGCAGTATTTT.

V is TRBV29-1 and J is TRBJ2-3; possibly TRBD1 or TRBD2 for D (5 bases each). This CDR3 comprises 13 residues. V was shortened by 5 bases and J by 6 bases, with 15 bases between the two germline ends. Germline V gene sequence: CDR1 SQVTM, CDR2 ANQGSEA. CDR3 region: CSVIGTGSDTQYF. In DNA, the CDR3 is TGCAGCGTTATCGGGACGGGGTCTGATACGCAGTATTTT.

The chain couples TRBV30 to TRBJ1-5, with D unresolved. V lost 4 bases, J lost 2 bases, and 18 bases lay in between. CDR1 is GTSNPN, CDR2 SVGIG, per germline (reference sequence). This CDR3 is 16 amino acids long. In nucleotides, the CDR3 is TGTGCCTGGACCCGTGGGCCGTATCAGGGCAATCAGCCCCAGCATTTT. It is translated as CAWTRGPYQGNQPQHF.

V is TRBV18 and J is TRBJ1-1; D gene uncertain. The ends were cut back, 3 bases at V and 9 bases at J, with 17 bases in the middle. This CDR3 spans 14 amino acids. From germline, CDR1 is KGHSH and CDR2 LQKENI. The CDR3 region is CASSPGLQPLQAFF. DNA for the CDR3: TGTGCCAGCTCACCTGGACTCCAACCACTCCAAGCTTTCTTT.

The J gene is TRBJ1-2, the V gene TRBV5-1, with TRBD1 as a possible D gene (6 bases). Germline V gives CDR1 SGHRS, CDR2 YFSETQ. The CDR3 runs 14 residues. Trimming took 4 bases from V and 4 from J, leaving 14 bases between them. The CDR3 nucleotides read TGCGCCAGCAGCCCTGGACAGTCGATCTATGGCTACACCTTC. This codes for CASSPGQSIYGYTF.

The rearrangement links TRBV11-2 to TRBJ2-3; D perhaps matches TRBD1 (6 bases). From germline, CDR1 is SGHAT and CDR2 FQNNGV. The CDR3 length is 14 residues. The germline V and J ends were trimmed by 5 bases and 4 bases, with 13 bases remaining between them. CDR3: CASSPTAGADTQYF. CDR3 nucleotide sequence: TGTGCCAGCAGCCCCACCGCAGGGGCAGATACGCAGTATTTT.

This clonotype was picked up a small number of times. The chain is built from TRBV4-2 and TRBJ2-5; the D is unclear. The germline CDR1 and CDR2 sequences are LGHNA and YNFKEQ. The CDR3 runs 15 residues. Trimming took off 0 bases at V and 1 base at J, with 9 bases between the two ends. The CDR3 is CASSQDLQSQETQYF. CDR3 nucleotides: TGTGCCAGCAGCCAAGATCTACAGAGCCAAGAGACCCAGTACTTC.

The CDR3 DNA reads as TGCAGCGTTGAAGAAGGACTAGCGGGGCCCACAGATACGCAGTATTTT. Its translation: CSVEEGLAGPTDTQYF. The chain couples TRBV29-1 to TRBJ2-3; TRBD2 aligns across 12 bases. The CDR3 sequence is 16 residues long. Trimming cost V 0 bases and J 2 bases; bases outside gene matches: 3. The germline gives CDR1 SQVTM, CDR2 ANQGSEA.

The CDR3 DNA follows: TGTGCCAGCAGCTCGAGAGGACAGGGGGCCGCCTACAATGAGCAGTTCTTC. Encoded protein: CASSSRGQGAAYNEQFF. The chain combines TRBV13 with TRBJ2-1; 11 bases are a match to TRBD1. With 4 bases clipped from V and 2 bases from J, the junction kept 7 bases outside the gene matches. CDR3 length: 17 residues. CDR1 PRHDT and CDR2 FYEKMQ come from the germline V gene (reference sequence).

The chain employs TRBV7-2 and TRBJ1-1, with D possibly being TRBD1 (6 bases). CDR1 SGHTA and CDR2 FQGNSA come from the germline V gene. CDR3 length equals 15 residues. The V end lost 4 bases, the J end lost 4 bases, and 16 bases lay between the germline ends. The CDR3 is CASSSTDGGRTEAFF. For the CDR3, the DNA is TGTGCCAGCAGCTCGACGGACGGGGGGCGCACTGAAGCTTTCTTT.

The rearrangement uses TRBV6-4 and TRBJ2-5; unclear D gene. The CDR3 has 15 amino acids. The germline gives CDR1 MRHNA, CDR2 SNTAGT. Between the trimmed V and J ends, which lost 6 bases and 7 bases, there was a span of 21 bases. CDR3 sequence: CASSSQTGPPRTQYF. The DNA for the CDR3 is TGTGCCAGCAGCTCCCAGACCGGGCCCCCACGGACCCAGTACTTC.

The chain couples TRBV7-9 to TRBJ2-7; D is unresolved. The CDR3 sequence is 12 residues long. V was clipped by 6 bases and J by 2 bases, with 8 bases between them. Germline V gene lookup returns CDR1 SEHNR and CDR2 FQNEAQ (reference sequence). The CDR3 loop reads CASSLQPYEQYF. The CDR3, as DNA: TGTGCCAGCAGTTTACAACCCTACGAGCAGTACTTC.

The gene calls are TRBV2 and TRBJ2-1; perhaps TRBD1 as D (6 bases). Germline V gene lookup returns CDR1 SNHLY and CDR2 FYNNEI. Trimming shortened V by 7 bases and J by 8 bases, and 12 bases separated the two germline ends. This CDR3 has 12 residues. CDR3 DNA: TGTGCCAGCAATAGGCAGGGGTATGAGCAGTTCTTC. Protein product: CASNRQGYEQFF.

This clonotype appeared a single time. The chain has TRBV3-1 and TRBJ1-6, with TRBD1 matching over 12 bases. The CDR3 runs 17 residues. Trimming removed 1 base from V and 7 bases from J; junction bases left unmatched: 5. Germline values: CDR1 LGHDT, CDR2 YNNKEL (reference sequence). CDR3 sequence (DNA): TGTGCCAGCAGCCAAGCAGCCGGGACAGGGGGCAATTCACCCCTCCACTTT. It is translated as CASSQAAGTGGNSPLHF.

The chain employs TRBV6-2 or TRBV6-3 and TRBJ2-5; 12 bases match TRBD2. Germline assignment: CDR1 MNHEY and CDR2 SVGEGT. Trimming removed 6 bases from V and 5 bases from J; junction bases left unmatched: 10. This CDR3 spans 16 amino acids. The CDR3 coding sequence is TGTGCCAGCAGCCGACTAGCGGGGGCGTTAGGGGAGACCCAGTACTTC. Protein: CASSRLAGALGETQYF.

V is TRBV20-1 and J is TRBJ2-3; D gene ambiguous. V was pared by 2 bases and J by 2 bases, with 14 bases between. This CDR3 spans 15 amino acids. Germline CDR1 and CDR2: DFQATT and SNEGSKA (reference sequence). DNA for the CDR3: TGCAGTGCTAGAATCCCCACGGCGTTCACAGATACGCAGTATTTT. Translation gives CSARIPTAFTDTQYF.

The gene calls are TRBV5-1 and TRBJ1-5; D possibly corresponds to TRBD1 (5 bases). This CDR3 is built from 14 residues. V was clipped by 4 bases and J by 2 bases, with 10 bases between them. Looked up from germline, CDR1 is SGHRS and CDR2 is YFSETQ. CDR3 in DNA: TGCGCCAGCAGCGAGGGGCCAGGCAATCAGCCCCAGCATTTT. Protein sequence: CASSEGPGNQPQHF.

The V gene is TRBV30, the J gene TRBJ2-1, with D possibly matching TRBD2 (5 bases). Looked up from germline, CDR1 is GTSNPN and CDR2 is SVGIG (reference sequence). The CDR3 length is 15 residues. V was clipped by 6 bases and J by 0 bases, with 15 bases between them. The CDR3 DNA reads TGTGCCTGCGGTGGCCGGGATAGCTCCTACAATGAGCAGTTCTTC. It yields the protein CACGGRDSSYNEQFF.

This clonotype was recorded once. The chain carries TRBV5-1 and TRBJ1-2, with D hard to call. Germline loops: CDR1 SGHRS, CDR2 YFSETQ. The V and J ends lost 3 bases and 0 bases respectively, with 9 bases between them. The CDR3 sequence is 14 residues long. The CDR3 is CASSSFPANYGYTF. CDR3 DNA sequence: TGCGCCAGCAGCTCATTCCCAGCTAACTATGGCTACACCTTC.

This clonotype appeared a single time. The chain combines TRBV20-1 with TRBJ1-5; D not resolved. Trimming shortened V by 4 bases and J by 2 bases, and 6 bases separated the two germline ends. The germline CDR1 and CDR2 sequences are DFQATT and SNEGSKA (reference sequence). This CDR3 region has 12 residues. The CDR3 DNA reads as TGCAGTGCTACGGGTGGCAATCAGCCCCAGCATTTT. Translating it yields CSATGGNQPQHF.

The chain combines TRBV2 with TRBJ2-3, with D possibly being TRBD2 (6 bases). There are 15 residues in the CDR3. V lost 6 bases and J 2 bases, leaving 15 bases between the germline ends. From germline, CDR1 is SNHLY and CDR2 FYNNEI. The CDR3 DNA sequence: TGTGCCAGCAGCGAAACTAGCCCTACCACAGATACGCAGTATTTT. Its protein is CASSETSPTTDTQYF.

To note about this clonotype: The junction departs from the called germline gene at one end, perhaps through a read error. The J gene is TRBJ2-7, the V gene TRBV7-2, with 12 bases that match TRBD2. This CDR3 has 14 amino acids. In germline, CDR1 is SGHTA, CDR2 FQGNSA. DNA of the CDR3: TGTGCCAGCAGCGGACTAGCGGGGTCCTCCGAGCAGTACTTC. As protein: CASSGLAGSSEQYF.